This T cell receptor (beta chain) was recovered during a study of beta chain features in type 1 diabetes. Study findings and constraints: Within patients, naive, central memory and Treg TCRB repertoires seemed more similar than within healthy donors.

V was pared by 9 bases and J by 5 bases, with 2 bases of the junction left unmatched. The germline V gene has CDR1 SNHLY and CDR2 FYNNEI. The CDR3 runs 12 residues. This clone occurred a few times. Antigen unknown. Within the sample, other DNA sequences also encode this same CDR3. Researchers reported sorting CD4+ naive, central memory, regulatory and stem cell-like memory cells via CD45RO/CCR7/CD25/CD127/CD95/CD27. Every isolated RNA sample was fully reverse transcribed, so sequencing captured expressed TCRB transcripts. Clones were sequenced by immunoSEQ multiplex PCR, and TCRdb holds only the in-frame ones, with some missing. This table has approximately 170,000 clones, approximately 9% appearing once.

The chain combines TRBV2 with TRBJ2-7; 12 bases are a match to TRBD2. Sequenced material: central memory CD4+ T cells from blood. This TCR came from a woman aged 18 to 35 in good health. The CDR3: CASRLAGDEQYF. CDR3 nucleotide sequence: TGTGCCAGTCGACTAGCGGGGGACGAGCAGTACTTC.